Listed below are T cell receptor beta chains from one sample, sequenced in a study of cytomegalovirus exposure and HLA in healthy donors. Profiling relied on immunoSEQ multiplex PCR, and the TCRdb table lists in-frame clones only, not all of them. Of 100,000 to 150,000 clones in the sample, more than 75% were seen once. The sample taken for sequencing was PBMCs. All receptors come from a man aged 40-49 years in good health and CMV-seronegative. Each CDR3 is given with its conserved first and last residue. The D gene is left open where the match is weak. A row's size may be missing; if present it is once, few, many or a size class.

abundance | j_gene | d_gene | v_gene | CDR3aa | CDR3nt
. | TRBJ2-7 | TRBD1 | TRBV27 | CASSSPTGGGYEQYF | TGTGCCAGCAGTTCTCCCACAGGGGGAGGCTACGAGCAGTACTTC
. | TRBJ2-5 | . | TRBV7-9 | CASSFGLAAETQYF | TGTGCCAGCAGCTTCGGCTTAGCCGCAGAGACCCAGTACTTC
. | TRBJ1-2 | . | TRBV5-4 | CASSLKQPSNYGYTF | TGTGCCAGCAGCTTGAAACAGCCATCTAACTATGGCTACACCTTC
. | TRBJ1-1 | . | TRBV18 | CASSPNDGSEAFF | TGTGCCAGCTCACCAAACGACGGGTCTGAAGCTTTCTTT
. | TRBJ1-2 | . | TRBV19 | CASSILTQDLGYTF | TGTGCCAGTAGTATCCTGACACAGGACCTCGGCTACACCTTC
. | TRBJ2-1 | TRBD2 | TRBV5-6 | CASSSRLADEQFF | TGTGCCAGCAGCTCGCGACTAGCCGATGAGCAGTTCTTC
. | TRBJ1-2 | TRBD1 | TRBV9 | CASTQGGGYGYTF | TGTGCCAGCACCCAGGGGGGCGGCTATGGCTACACCTTC
. | TRBJ1-4 | . | TRBV7-6 | CASSLWSGSEKLFF | TGTGCCAGCAGCTTATGGTCGGGGAGCGAAAAACTGTTTTTT
once | TRBJ1-1 | . | TRBV6-1 | CASSKSGPMNTEAFF | TGTGCCAGCAGTAAGTCAGGCCCCATGAACACTGAAGCTTTCTTT
once | TRBJ2-3 | TRBD1 | TRBV11-1 | CASSYGTGSTDTQYF | TGTGCCAGCAGCTATGGGACAGGGAGTACAGATACGCAGTATTTT
. | TRBJ2-1 | TRBD2 | TRBV11-1 | CASSLGASGYNEQFF | TGTGCCAGCAGCTTAGGGGCTAGCGGTTACAATGAGCAGTTCTTC
. | TRBJ1-2 | TRBD1 | TRBV7-9 | CASSLVGTDNYGYTF | TGTGCCAGCAGCTTAGTCGGGACAGATAACTATGGCTACACCTTC
. | TRBJ2-7 | TRBD1 | TRBV7-6 | CASSVDRASSYEQYF | TGTGCCAGCAGCGTGGACAGGGCGAGCTCCTACGAGCAGTACTTC
. | TRBJ2-1 | . | TRBV7-3 | CASSPLRTGTGSNEQFF | TGTGCCAGCAGCCCCCTACGTACCGGGACTGGGTCAAATGAGCAGTTCTTC
. | TRBJ2-1 | . | TRBV30 | CAWSVDAVRGSEQFF | TGTGCCTGGAGTGTCGACGCCGTGCGAGGAAGTGAGCAGTTCTTC
. | TRBJ1-1 | . | TRBV5-1 | CASSLMGRNTEAFF | TGCGCCAGCAGCTTGATGGGGCGGAACACTGAAGCTTTCTTT
. | TRBJ1-2 | . | TRBV19 | CASSFGGAAYGYTF | TGTGCCAGTAGTTTCGGTGGGGCGGCCTATGGCTACACCTTC
. | TRBJ2-7 | . | TRBV6-6 | CASSPRTDEQYF | TGTGCCAGCAGTCCTCGGACTGACGAGCAGTACTTC
. | TRBJ2-7 | TRBD1 | TRBV27 | CASRQGDSYEQYF | TGTGCCAGCAGACAGGGGGATTCCTACGAGCAGTACTTC
. | TRBJ2-3 | TRBD2 | TRBV19 | CASSIRAGVDTQYF | TGTGCCAGTAGTATTCGGGCGGGGGTCGATACGCAGTATTTT
. | TRBJ2-7 | TRBD1 | TRBV7-6 | CASSQQGLAYEQYF | TGTGCCAGCAGCCAACAGGGGCTGGCCTACGAGCAGTACTTC
few | TRBJ1-1 | . | TRBV5-5 | CASSLIGARMNTEAFF | TGTGCCAGCAGCTTGATAGGAGCTCGGATGAACACTGAAGCTTTCTTT
few | TRBJ1-5 | . | TRBV9 | CASSMGAYSNQPQHF | TGTGCCAGCAGCATGGGGGCTTATAGCAATCAGCCCCAGCATTTT
. | TRBJ1-3 | . | TRBV9 | CASSVGGGNTIYF | TGTGCCAGCAGCGTAGGGGGCGGAAACACCATATATTTT
. | TRBJ1-5 | . | TRBV6-1 | CASRRLSNQPQHF | TGTGCCAGCCGCAGGTTGAGCAATCAGCCCCAGCATTTT
. | TRBJ2-7 | . | TRBV7-9 | CASSWLESATPYEQYF | TGTGCCAGCAGCTGGCTAGAGTCAGCGACCCCCTACGAGCAGTACTTC
. | TRBJ2-5 | TRBD2 | TRBV10-3 | CAISRGAGGIQETQYF | TGTGCCATCTCTAGGGGAGCGGGGGGCATCCAAGAGACCCAGTACTTC
. | TRBJ2-3 | . | TRBV7-2 | CASSLLGAATTDTQYF | TGTGCCAGCAGCTTATTAGGCGCAGCGACCACAGATACGCAGTATTTT
. | TRBJ1-1 | TRBD1 | TRBV2 | CASRGGRQGKTMNTEAFF | TGTGCCAGCAGGGGAGGCAGACAGGGTAAGACGATGAACACTGAAGCTTTCTTT
. | TRBJ1-5 | . | TRBV6-6 | CASSYADLENQPQHF | TGTGCCAGCAGTTACGCCGACCTAGAAAATCAGCCCCAGCATTTT
. | TRBJ2-7 | TRBD2 | TRBV11-2 | CASSFPRLAGPWGEQYF | TGTGCCAGCAGCTTCCCGCGGCTAGCGGGGCCTTGGGGGGAGCAGTACTTC
. | TRBJ2-1 | TRBD2 | TRBV6-6 | CASSSPSGGQFF | TGTGCCAGCAGTTCCCCTAGCGGGGGGCAGTTCTTC
. | TRBJ2-3 | TRBD2 | TRBV29-1 | CSASGGAVSTQYF | TGCAGCGCCAGCGGGGGGGCCGTTTCTACGCAGTATTTT
. | TRBJ2-5 | . | TRBV2 | CASRQETQYF | TGTGCCAGCCGGCAAGAGACCCAGTACTTC
. | TRBJ2-7 | . | TRBV30 | CAWSTGILYEQYF | TGTGCCTGGAGCACAGGAATACTTTACGAGCAGTACTTC
. | TRBJ2-1 | . | TRBV7-9 | CASSHSGSFYNEQFF | TGTGCCAGCAGCCATAGCGGTTCCTTTTACAATGAGCAGTTCTTC
. | TRBJ1-3 | . | TRBV20-1 | CSARDTRTVF | TGCAGTGCTAGAGATACCCGGACAGTTTTT
. | TRBJ2-2 | TRBD1 | TRBV28 | CASIHRGIGAGELFF | TGTGCCAGCATCCACAGGGGGATCGGGGCCGGGGAGCTGTTTTTT
few | TRBJ2-1 | TRBD2 | TRBV5-6 | CASSSTGTSVFDEQFF | TGTGCCAGCAGCTCGACCGGGACTAGCGTCTTCGATGAGCAGTTCTTC
few | TRBJ1-2 | TRBD1 | TRBV12-5 | CASGSDSGQGGYGYTF | TGTGCTAGTGGTTCCGACTCCGGACAGGGAGGCTATGGCTACACCTTC
. | TRBJ1-2 | . | TRBV27 | CASSLGSGNYGYTF | TGTGCCAGCAGTTTAGGTTCGGGTAACTATGGCTACACCTTC
. | TRBJ1-3 | . | TRBV5-1 | CYHSPSGNTIYF | TGCTACCACTCCCCTTCTGGAAACACCATATATTTT
. | TRBJ2-2 | . | TRBV5-1 | CASSPVRGSPGELFF | TGCGCCAGCAGCCCAGTCAGAGGGAGCCCCGGGGAGCTGTTTTTT
. | TRBJ2-3 | TRBD2 | TRBV19 | CASSIGGSGEGTDTQYF | TGTGCCAGTAGTATCGGTGGAAGCGGGGAAGGCACAGATACGCAGTATTTT
. | TRBJ1-6 | . | TRBV4-2 | CASSQPTGGGKNSPLHF | TGTGCCAGCAGCCAGCCCACCGGCGGCGGGAAAAATTCACCCCTCCACTTT
. | TRBJ2-3 | TRBD2 | TRBV7-9 | CASSLRLAGVGDTQYF | TGTGCCAGCAGCTTACGACTAGCGGGGGTGGGGGATACGCAGTATTTT
. | TRBJ2-7 | . | TRBV20-1 | CSAKGGWEQYF | TGCAGTGCCAAGGGAGGTTGGGAGCAGTACTTC
. | TRBJ1-5 | . | TRBV6-5 | CATIDITGNNQPQHF | TGTGCCACCATTGATATAACCGGGAACAATCAGCCCCAGCATTTT
once | TRBJ2-1 | TRBD2 | TRBV30 | CAWSPMTSSTNEQFF | TGTGCCTGGAGTCCAATGACTAGCTCCACCAATGAGCAGTTCTTC